One sample yielded the 10 T cell receptor beta chains listed below, sequenced in a study of molecular identifiers for immune sequencing clone quantification. TCRdb fed the PCR reads into MiXCR, producing one record per CDR3 protein. The sample consists of hundreds of thousands of distinct CDR3 sequences, roughly 21% of them appearing once. The source material was naive CD8+ T cells from blood, with Jurkat cell RNA spiked in. Subset denoted: FACS-sorted CD8+CD4-CCR7+CD45RA+ naive T cells. The receptors were sampled from a human donor in good health. Some libraries in this study had Jurkat cell RNA spiked in.

This sequence joins TRBV2 and TRBJ2-7, with a weak D call TRBD2 (5 bases). V was pared by 4 bases and J by 2 bases, with 12 bases between. This CDR3 is 14 amino acids long. Germline V gene lookup returns CDR1 SNHLY and CDR2 FYNNEI. In DNA, the CDR3 is TGTGCCAGCAGTGGCGGTAACGGGGCCTACGAGCAGTACTTC. Protein: CASSGGNGAYEQYF.

This clonotype came up many times. The gene calls are TRBV4-3 and TRBJ1-6, with TRBD1 identical over 7 bases. The V gene's germline CDR1 is LGHNA and CDR2 YSLEER. J lost 8 bases, V lost 0 bases, and 10 bases had no gene match. The CDR3 length is 17 residues. CDR3 in amino acids: CASSQDRAGQPDSPLHF. CDR3 DNA: TGCGCCAGCAGCCAAGATCGGGCGGGACAGCCGGATTCACCCCTCCACTTT.

This clonotype occurred a few times. This chain joins TRBV4-1 and TRBJ1-2; 7 nucleotides match TRBD1. The V gene end was trimmed by 0 bases and the J gene end by 3 bases; junction bases not matched to a gene: 4. This CDR3 has 15 residues. Germline V CDR1 and CDR2: MGHRA, YSYEKL. The CDR3 DNA follows: TGCGCCAGCAGCCAAGATATAGGGACAGACTATGGCTACACCTTC. Amino acid sequence: CASSQDIGTDYGYTF.

This sequence joins TRBV5-1 and TRBJ2-2; D is ambiguous. V lost 0 bases and J 4 bases, leaving 16 bases between the germline ends. Germline V gene sequence: CDR1 SGHRS, CDR2 YFSETQ. The CDR3 totals 17 residues. As DNA, the CDR3 is TGCGCCAGCAGCTTGGCCGCCCTCGTCGTGGGCACCGGGGAGCTGTTTTTT. Translation gives CASSLAALVVGTGELFF.

V usage is TRBV11-2 and J usage is TRBJ2-2, with TRBD2 as a possible D gene (6 bases). This CDR3 comprises 18 residues. Germline V gives CDR1 SGHAT, CDR2 FQNNGV. V lost 5 bases to trimming and J lost 0 bases, with 19 bases between them. The CDR3 bases are TGTGCCAGCAGCCCCCGGACGGGAGAACACGCGAACACCGGGGAGCTGTTTTTT. Translated: CASSPRTGEHANTGELFF.

The chain couples TRBV5-4 to TRBJ2-5; TRBD1 matches 8 bases. The V and J ends lost 3 bases and 0 bases, in that order; junction bases with no gene match: 4. The CDR3 is made up of 15 amino acids. Germline V CDR1 and CDR2: SGHNT, YYREEE (reference sequence). This CDR3 reads CASSSDREYQETQYF. The CDR3 DNA is TGTGCCAGCAGCTCGGACAGGGAGTACCAAGAGACCCAGTACTTC.

The chain joins TRBV29-1 to TRBJ2-7; 10 nucleotides align to TRBD1. CDR3 length: 15 residues. V shed 6 bases and J 6 bases; nucleotides not matched to a gene: 14. Germline assignment: CDR1 SQVTM and CDR2 ANQGSEA. The CDR3 DNA is TGCAGCGTCGCGACGGGAGACAGGGGGCTTTTCGAGCAGTACTTC. Protein product: CSVATGDRGLFEQYF.

This clonotype was seen many times. The gene calls are TRBV6-1 and TRBJ1-5; perhaps TRBD1 as D (6 bases). Germline V lookup: CDR1 MNHNS, CDR2 SASEGT. CDR3 length: 15 residues. V was clipped by 3 bases and J by 3 bases, with 12 bases between them. The CDR3 protein is CASSDSRGFNQPQHF. The CDR3 DNA reads as TGTGCCAGCAGTGACTCCAGGGGATTCAATCAGCCCCAGCATTTT.

DNA for the CDR3: TGTGCCAGCAGCTTAGCCCAGGGGAGGACCTACGAGCAGTACTTC. Its protein is CASSLAQGRTYEQYF. The chain joins TRBV7-9 to TRBJ2-7; D tentatively fits TRBD1 or TRBD2 (6 bases each). The CDR3 totals 15 residues. CDR1 SEHNR and CDR2 FQNEAQ come from the germline V gene (reference sequence). Trimming removed 0 bases from V and 2 bases from J, with 11 bases in between.

With regard to this clonotype: A clone one base away is much larger, so this may be a read error. The genes are TRBV6-5 and TRBJ1-1; possible D gene TRBD1, 5 bases. The CDR3 contains 15 residues. In germline, CDR1 is MNHEY, CDR2 SVGAGI. The CDR3 loop reads CASSYLPGRGTEASF. CDR3 DNA: TGTGCCAGCAGTTACCTACCGGGACGGGGCACTGAAGCTTCCTTT.